A single T cell receptor (beta chain) is shown here with its context. Its antigen is unidentified. The data were taken from a study of T-cell memory formation after mild COVID-19. In the study overall: Largely, the TCR clusters proved donor specific. Broader study findings: Among contracting clones, CD4+ were mainly CM/EM and CD8+ enriched in EMRA.

In TCRdb, the 5' RACE reads were re-called with MiXCR into one record per CDR3 protein. The sample lists under 250,000 distinct CDR3 sequences, around 30% occurring once. Germline CDR1 reads SEHNR; CDR2 reads FQNEAQ (reference sequence). The CDR3 runs to 15 residues. Trimming shortened V by 5 bases and J by 8 bases, and 18 bases separated the two germline ends. This chain connects TRBV7-9 to TRBJ2-2, with a possible D match to TRBD2 (7 bases). Sequencing was performed on PBMCs or a T cell subset sorted from them (not recorded which). The receptor's source is an adult woman who had mild COVID-19 (a few samples of this study predate the infection). Cell type and time point are not known. The CDR3 here is CASSTAGQLAGELFF. CDR3 in DNA: TGTGCCAGCAGCACAGCGGGACAATTAGCAGGGGAGCTGTTTTTT.